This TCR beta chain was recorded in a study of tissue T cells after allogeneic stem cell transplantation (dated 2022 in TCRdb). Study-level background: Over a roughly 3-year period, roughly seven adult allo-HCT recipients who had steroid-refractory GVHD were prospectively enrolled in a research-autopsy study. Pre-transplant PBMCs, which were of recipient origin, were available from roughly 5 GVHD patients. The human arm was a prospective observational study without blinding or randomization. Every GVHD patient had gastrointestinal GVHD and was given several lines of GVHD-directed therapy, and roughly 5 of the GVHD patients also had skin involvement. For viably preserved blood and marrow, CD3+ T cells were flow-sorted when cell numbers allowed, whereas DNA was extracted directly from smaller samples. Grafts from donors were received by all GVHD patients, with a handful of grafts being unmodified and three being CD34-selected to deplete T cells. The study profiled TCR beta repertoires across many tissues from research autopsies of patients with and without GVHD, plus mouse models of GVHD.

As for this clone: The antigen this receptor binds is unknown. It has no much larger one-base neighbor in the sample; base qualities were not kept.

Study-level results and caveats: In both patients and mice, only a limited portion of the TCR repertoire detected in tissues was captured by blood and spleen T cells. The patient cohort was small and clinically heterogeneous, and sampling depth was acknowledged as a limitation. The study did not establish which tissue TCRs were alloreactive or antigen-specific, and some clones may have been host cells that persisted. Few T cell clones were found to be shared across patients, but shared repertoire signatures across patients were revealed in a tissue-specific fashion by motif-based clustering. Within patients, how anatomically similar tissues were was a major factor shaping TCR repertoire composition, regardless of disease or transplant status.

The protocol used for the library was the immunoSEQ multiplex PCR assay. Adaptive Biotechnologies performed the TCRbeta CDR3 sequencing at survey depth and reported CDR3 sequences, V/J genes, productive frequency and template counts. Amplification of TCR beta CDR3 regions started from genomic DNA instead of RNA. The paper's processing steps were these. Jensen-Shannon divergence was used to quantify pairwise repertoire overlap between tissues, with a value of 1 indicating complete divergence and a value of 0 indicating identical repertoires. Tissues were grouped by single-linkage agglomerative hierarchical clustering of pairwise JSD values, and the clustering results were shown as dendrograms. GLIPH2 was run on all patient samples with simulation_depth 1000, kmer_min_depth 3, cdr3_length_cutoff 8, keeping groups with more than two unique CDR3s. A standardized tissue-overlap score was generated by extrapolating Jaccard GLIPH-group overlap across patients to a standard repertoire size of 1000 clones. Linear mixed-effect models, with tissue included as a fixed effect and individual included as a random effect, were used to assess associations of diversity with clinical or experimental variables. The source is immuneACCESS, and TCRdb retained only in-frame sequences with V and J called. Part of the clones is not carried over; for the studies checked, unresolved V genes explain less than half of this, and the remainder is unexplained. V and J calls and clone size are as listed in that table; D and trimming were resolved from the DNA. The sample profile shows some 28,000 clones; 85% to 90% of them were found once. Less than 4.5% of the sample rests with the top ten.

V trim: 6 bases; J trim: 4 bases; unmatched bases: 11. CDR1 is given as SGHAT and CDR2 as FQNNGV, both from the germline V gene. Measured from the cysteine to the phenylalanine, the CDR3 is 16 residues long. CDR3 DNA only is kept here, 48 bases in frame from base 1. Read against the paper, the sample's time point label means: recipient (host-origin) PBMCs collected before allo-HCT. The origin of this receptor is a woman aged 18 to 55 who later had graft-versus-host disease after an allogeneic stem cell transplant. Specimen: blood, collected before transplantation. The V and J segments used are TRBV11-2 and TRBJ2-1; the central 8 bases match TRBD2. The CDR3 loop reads CASRGLAGPRYNEQFF. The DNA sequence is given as TGTGCCAGCAGAGGACTAGCCGGGCCCCGTTACAATGAGCAGTTCTTC. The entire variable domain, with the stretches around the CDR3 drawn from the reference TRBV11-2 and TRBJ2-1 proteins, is EAGVAQSPRYKIIEKRQSVAFWCNPISGHATLYWYQQILGQGPKLLIQFQNNGVVDDSQLPKDRFSAERLKGVDSTLKIQPAKLEDSAVYLCASRGLAGPRYNEQFFGPGTRLTVL.